The present entry profiles one TCR beta chain with its context. This entry belongs to a study of blood T cell repertoires in COVID-19. Study in general: Sites in the United States, Italy and Spain provided acute and convalescent COVID-19 samples. PBMCs, B-cell-depleted T cells, or T cells were the source of the cDNA or gDNA that made up the material.

As originally analysed: Reference gene primer amplification in the assay estimated nucleated cell counts. The table came from immunoSEQ multiplex PCR; TCRdb's copy has only in-frame clones and leaves some out. D and trimming come from the DNA, and the V and J calls and clone size come from that table. The sample includes roughly 140,000 clones, about nine tenths of them seen just once. Sequenced input: peripheral blood. The TCR originated in a man aged 45-65 years with active or convalescent COVID-19.

The CDR3 sequence is CASSYGNRGHGYTF. Written as DNA, the CDR3 is TGTGCCAGCAGTTACGGAAACAGGGGGCATGGCTACACCTTC. This sequence joins TRBV6-5 and TRBJ1-2, with 9 bases lining up with TRBD1. Per the germline V gene, CDR1 is MNHEY and CDR2 is SVGAGI. The CDR3 length is 14 residues. V trimming: 2 bases; J trimming: 6 bases; junction bases outside the gene matches: 4.